This T cell receptor (beta chain) emerged from a study of cytomegalovirus exposure and HLA in healthy donors. The study's findings and limits: The likely explanation for a cluster of highly shared sequence variants was sequencing artifact.

On this clone: No antigen is known for it.

Primers for the PCR totalled 60 Vbeta and 13 Jbeta. The assay was immunoSEQ multiplex PCR, and TCRdb's table has in-frame clones only and misses some. The sample table includes some 140,000 clones. The V segment lost 7 bases and the J segment 8 bases; nucleotides outside the gene matches: 13. CDR1 is MGHRA, CDR2 YSYEKL, per germline. The CDR3 consists of 15 residues. The sample taken for sequencing was PBMCs. The receptor's source is a woman aged 40-49 years in good health and CMV-seronegative. The genes are TRBV4-1 and TRBJ1-2, with 10 bases lining up with TRBD1. CDR3 nucleotide sequence: TGCGCCAGCACACTGATGGGACAGGGGATGCAGGGCTACACCTTC. It codes for CASTLMGQGMQGYTF.